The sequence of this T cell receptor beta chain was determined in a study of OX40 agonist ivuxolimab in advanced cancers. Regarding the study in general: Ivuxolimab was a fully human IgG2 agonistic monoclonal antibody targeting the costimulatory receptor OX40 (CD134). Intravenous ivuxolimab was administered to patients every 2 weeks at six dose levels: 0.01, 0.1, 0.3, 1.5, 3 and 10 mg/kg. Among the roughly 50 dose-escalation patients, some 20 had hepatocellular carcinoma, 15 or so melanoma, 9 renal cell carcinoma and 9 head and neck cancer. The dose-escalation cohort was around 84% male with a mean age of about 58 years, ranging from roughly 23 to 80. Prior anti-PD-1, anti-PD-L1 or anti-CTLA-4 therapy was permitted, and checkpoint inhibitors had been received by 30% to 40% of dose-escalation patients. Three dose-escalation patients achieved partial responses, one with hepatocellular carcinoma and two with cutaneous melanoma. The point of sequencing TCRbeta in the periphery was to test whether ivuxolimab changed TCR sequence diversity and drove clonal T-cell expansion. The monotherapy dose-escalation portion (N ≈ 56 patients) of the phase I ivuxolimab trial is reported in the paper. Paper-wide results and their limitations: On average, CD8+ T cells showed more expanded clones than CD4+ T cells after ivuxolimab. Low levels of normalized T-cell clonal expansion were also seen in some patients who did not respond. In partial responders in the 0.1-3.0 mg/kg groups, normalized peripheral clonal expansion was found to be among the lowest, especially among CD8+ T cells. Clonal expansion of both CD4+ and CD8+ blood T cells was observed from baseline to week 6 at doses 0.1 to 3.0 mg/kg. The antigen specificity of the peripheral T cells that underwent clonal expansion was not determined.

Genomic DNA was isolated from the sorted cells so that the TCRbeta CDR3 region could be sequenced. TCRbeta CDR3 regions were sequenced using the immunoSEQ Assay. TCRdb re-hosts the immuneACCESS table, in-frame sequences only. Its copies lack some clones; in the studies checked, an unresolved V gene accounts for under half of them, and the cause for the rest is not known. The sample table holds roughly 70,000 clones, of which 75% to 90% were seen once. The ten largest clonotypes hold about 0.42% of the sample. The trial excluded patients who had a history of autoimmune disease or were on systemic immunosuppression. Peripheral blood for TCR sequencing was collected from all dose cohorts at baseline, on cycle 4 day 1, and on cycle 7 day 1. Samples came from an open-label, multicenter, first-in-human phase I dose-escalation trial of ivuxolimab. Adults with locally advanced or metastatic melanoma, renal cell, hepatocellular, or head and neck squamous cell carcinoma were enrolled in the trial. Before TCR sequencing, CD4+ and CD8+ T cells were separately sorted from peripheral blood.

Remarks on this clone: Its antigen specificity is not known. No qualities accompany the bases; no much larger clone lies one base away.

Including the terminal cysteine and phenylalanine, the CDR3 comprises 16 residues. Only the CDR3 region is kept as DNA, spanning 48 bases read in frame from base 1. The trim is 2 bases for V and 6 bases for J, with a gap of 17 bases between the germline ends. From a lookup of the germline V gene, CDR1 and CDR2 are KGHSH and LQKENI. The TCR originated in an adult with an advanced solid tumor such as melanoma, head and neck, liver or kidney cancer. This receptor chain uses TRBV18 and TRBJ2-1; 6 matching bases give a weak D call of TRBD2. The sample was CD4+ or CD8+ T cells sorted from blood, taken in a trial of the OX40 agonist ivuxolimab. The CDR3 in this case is CASSPTGLPPSNEQFF. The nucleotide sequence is TGTGCCAGCTCACCAACGGGACTCCCGCCTTCCAATGAGCAGTTCTTC.